Below are 21 T cell receptor beta chains sequenced from a single sample in a study of blood T cell repertoires in COVID-19. Method: immunoSEQ multiplex PCR; TCRdb's copy keeps in-frame clones and lacks some. This sample has about 160,000 clones; more than 65% occur once, and the top ten carry 10%. Sequencing input: peripheral blood. All receptors come from a woman of 80 years or more with active or convalescent COVID-19.

This chain connects TRBV5-4 to TRBJ2-3, with TRBD2 identical over 12 bases. The germline gives CDR1 SGHNT, CDR2 YYREEE (reference sequence). This CDR3 contains 18 residues. V was pared by 2 bases and J by 1 base, with 8 bases of the junction left unmatched. CDR3 bases: TGTGCCAGCAGCTTAAAGCTAGCGGGAGGGCGGGGCACAGATACGCAGTATTTT. Amino acids: CASSLKLAGGRGTDTQYF.

The V gene is TRBV18, the J gene TRBJ2-7; no reliable D call. V was trimmed by 6 bases and J by 3 bases, leaving 12 bases between them. Germline assignment: CDR1 KGHSH and CDR2 LQKENI. CDR3 length equals 13 residues. The CDR3 loop reads CASSPPVHYEQYF. The CDR3 DNA sequence: TGTGCCAGCTCCCCTCCCGTACACTACGAGCAGTACTTC.

This chain connects TRBV18 to TRBJ1-1, with D perhaps matching TRBD1 (6 bases). This CDR3 is 15 amino acids long. Germline CDR1 reads KGHSH; CDR2 reads LQKENI. V lost 1 base, J lost 0 bases, and 9 bases lay in between. Here the CDR3 reads CASSPQRGLNTEAFF. In DNA, the CDR3 is TGTGCCAGCTCACCACAGAGGGGGTTGAACACTGAAGCTTTCTTT.

In this sample, this clone turned up once. V gene TRBV6-5 combines with J gene TRBJ1-2, with 9 bases aligning to TRBD1. CDR3 size: 15 residues. After removal of 6 bases from V and 2 bases from J, the junction contained 7 bases not matched to a gene. Per the germline V gene, CDR1 is MNHEY and CDR2 is SVGAGI. The CDR3 spells CASSQPGQGNYGYTF. In DNA form, the CDR3 reads TGTGCCAGCAGCCAACCGGGACAGGGAAACTATGGCTACACCTTC.

This chain joins TRBV7-7 and TRBJ1-6, with a tentative D call TRBD1 (6 bases). From germline, CDR1 is SSHAT and CDR2 FNYEAQ (reference sequence). The CDR3 extends over 19 amino acids. V was pared by 6 bases and J by 0 bases, with 21 bases between. The CDR3: CASRNSGKGGSSYNSPLHF. CDR3 DNA: TGTGCCAGCAGAAATTCAGGGAAAGGGGGTAGCTCCTATAATTCACCCCTCCACTTT.

This clone was counted once. The rearrangement uses TRBV7-9 and TRBJ1-2, with a weak D call TRBD1 (5 bases). Trimming pared 5 bases from V and 2 bases from J, leaving 24 bases between. The CDR3 is 18 amino acids. Germline assignment: CDR1 SEHNR and CDR2 FQNEAQ (reference sequence). The CDR3 is CASSPNPTRPGLNYGYTF. The CDR3 DNA follows: TGTGCCAGCAGCCCGAACCCAACCCGGCCAGGGTTGAACTATGGCTACACCTTC.

The genes are TRBV7-2 and TRBJ2-7; the match to TRBD2 covers 11 bases. V lost 4 bases, J lost 1 base, and 6 bases stayed unmatched. CDR3 size: 16 residues. CDR1 and CDR2 (germline): SGHTA, FQGNSA. Here the CDR3 reads CASSSSTSGDSYEQYF. The CDR3 coding sequence is TGTGCCAGCAGCTCATCGACTAGCGGGGATTCCTACGAGCAGTACTTC.

The chain employs TRBV27 and TRBJ1-1; perhaps TRBD1 as D (6 bases). The length of the CDR3 is 17 residues. From germline, CDR1 is MNHEY and CDR2 SMNVEV (reference sequence). Trimming removed 5 bases at V and 4 bases at J, with 23 bases between. The CDR3, as DNA: TGTGCCAGCAGTCCACCACAGGGTGTAGTAAGAAGCACTGAAGCTTTCTTT. It is translated as CASSPPQGVVRSTEAFF.

J is TRBJ2-2 and V is TRBV5-4; 9 bases match TRBD1. Germline assignment: CDR1 SGHNT and CDR2 YYREEE (reference sequence). The CDR3 spans 14 residues. Trimming cost V 4 bases and J 7 bases; bases outside gene matches: 5. The CDR3 nucleotides read TGTGCCAGCAGCCAGGGACAGGGTTTCGGGGAGCTGTTTTTT. It specifies CASSQGQGFGELFF.

The genes are TRBV12-3 or TRBV12-4 and TRBJ1-1; D not resolved. This CDR3 comprises 12 residues. With 6 bases removed from V and 5 bases from J, the gap between germline ends came to 10 bases. CDR3 residues: CASSLSGTEAFF. The CDR3 DNA sequence: TGTGCCAGCAGCTTATCGGGGACTGAAGCTTTCTTT.

The rearrangement uses TRBV27 and TRBJ2-1, with D unresolved. CDR1 and CDR2 (germline): MNHEY, SMNVEV (reference sequence). V was cut by 0 bases and J by 0 bases, with 9 bases left in between. This CDR3 is 16 amino acids long. The CDR3 DNA reads as TGTGCCAGCAGTTTATCGCCAGCGAGCTCCTACAATGAGCAGTTCTTC. This codes for CASSLSPASSYNEQFF.

The rearrangement links TRBV4-1 to TRBJ2-1; TRBD2 agrees at 14 bases. CDR1 and CDR2 (germline): MGHRA, YSYEKL. Trimming cost V 1 base and J 2 bases; bases outside gene matches: 4. The CDR3 is 18 residues long. The CDR3 is CASSQGGTSGRTYNEQFF. CDR3 DNA: TGCGCCAGCAGCCAAGGCGGGACTAGCGGGAGAACCTACAATGAGCAGTTCTTC.

This clone was seen a few times. The chain carries TRBV4-1 and TRBJ1-4; D gene uncertain. In germline, CDR1 is MGHRA, CDR2 YSYEKL. The CDR3 totals 18 residues. Trimming cost V 1 base and J 0 bases, with 15 bases left between them. This CDR3 reads CASSQGSAAQTTNEKLFF. The CDR3 coding sequence is TGCGCCAGCAGCCAAGGGAGCGCGGCCCAAACAACTAATGAAAAACTGTTTTTT.

The chain links TRBV27 to TRBJ2-6; D is ambiguous. V lost 3 bases and J lost 2, with 8 bases in between. The length of the CDR3 is 15 residues. Germline-derived CDR1 and CDR2 are MNHEY and SMNVEV (reference sequence). CDR3 bases: TGTGCCAGCAGTTTTTATTCCCCTGGGGCCAACGTCCTGACTTTC. Protein product: CASSFYSPGANVLTF.

The genes are TRBV11-3 and TRBJ2-7, with 8 bases aligning to TRBD2. This CDR3 is built from 15 residues. Unmatched junction bases numbered 9, after V lost 2 bases and J lost 6 bases. The germline V gene has CDR1 SGHNT and CDR2 YENEEA. Written as DNA, the CDR3 is TGTGCCAGCAGCTTATCACCGGGACTAGAATCCGAGCAGTACTTC. Protein product: CASSLSPGLESEQYF.

V and J are TRBV18 and TRBJ1-5; no clear D. The CDR3 is 13 amino acids. Germline-derived CDR1 and CDR2 are KGHSH and LQKENI. Trimming left V 3 bases short and J 0 bases short, with 3 bases between. The CDR3 region is CASSPYSNQPQHF. CDR3 DNA sequence: TGTGCCAGCTCACCGTATAGCAATCAGCCCCAGCATTTT.

CDR3 coding DNA: TGCGCCAGCAGCCAGCCGGAGCGAGGGACCCAGTACTTC. Protein product: CASSQPERGTQYF. This chain links TRBV5-1 with TRBJ2-5; D not certain. V lost 4 bases, J lost 7 bases, and 14 bases lay in between. This CDR3 is built from 13 residues. Germline V CDR1 and CDR2: SGHRS, YFSETQ.

This chain connects TRBV29-1 to TRBJ2-2, with D possibly matching TRBD2 (6 bases). The CDR3 is 15 residues long. V gave up 7 bases and J gave up 3 bases, with 18 bases separating them. The germline V gene encodes CDR1 SQVTM and CDR2 ANQGSEA. The CDR3 loop reads CSARGSREDTGELFF. The CDR3 bases are TGCAGCGCCCGGGGGTCTAGGGAGGACACCGGGGAGCTGTTTTTT.

This rearrangement joins TRBV19 to TRBJ2-4; 11 bases agree with TRBD1. The CDR3 has 15 residues. Germline lookup yields CDR1 LNHDA and CDR2 SQIVND (reference sequence). The V segment lost 7 bases and the J segment 5 bases; nucleotides outside the gene matches: 7. CDR3 bases: TGTGCCAGTACCAGGGGACAGGGGGTCCAAAACATTCAGTACTTC. It specifies CASTRGQGVQNIQYF.

This chain uses TRBV19 with TRBJ1-1; D is possibly TRBD1 (5 bases). Germline CDR1 reads LNHDA; CDR2 reads SQIVND (reference sequence). The CDR3 contains 15 residues. V was clipped by 7 bases and J by 5 bases, with 20 bases between them. As DNA, the CDR3 is TGTGCCAGTACCCCGACTGGCGCAGGGTGGACTGAAGCTTTCTTT. Residues: CASTPTGAGWTEAFF.

This chain uses TRBV25-1 with TRBJ2-5; 9 bases fit TRBD1. V lost 1 base to trimming and J lost 7 bases; unmatched junction nucleotides: 13. The CDR3 has 17 residues. The germline gives CDR1 MGHDK, CDR2 SYGVNS. CDR3: CASSELGGTGFIRTQYF. Written as DNA, the CDR3 is TGTGCCAGCAGTGAATTAGGTGGGACAGGGTTTATCAGGACCCAGTACTTC. Full variable domain (missing parts from reference TRBV25-1 and TRBJ2-5): EADIYQTPRYLVIGTGKKITLECSQTMGHDKMYWYQQDPGMELHLIHYSYGVNSTEKGDLSSESTVSRIRTEHFPLTLESARPSHTSQYLCASSELGGTGFIRTQYFGPGTRLLVL.